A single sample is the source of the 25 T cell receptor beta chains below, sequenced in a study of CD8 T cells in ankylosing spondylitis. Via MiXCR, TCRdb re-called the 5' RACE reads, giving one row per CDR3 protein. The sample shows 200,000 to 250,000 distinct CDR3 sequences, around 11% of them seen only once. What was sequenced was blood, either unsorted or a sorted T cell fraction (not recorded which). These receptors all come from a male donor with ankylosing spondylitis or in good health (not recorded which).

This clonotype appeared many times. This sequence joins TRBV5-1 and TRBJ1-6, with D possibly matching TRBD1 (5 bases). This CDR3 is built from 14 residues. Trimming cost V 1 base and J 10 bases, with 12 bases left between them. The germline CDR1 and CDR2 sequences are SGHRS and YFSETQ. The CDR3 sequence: CASSLLQDESPLHF. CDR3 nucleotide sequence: TGCGCCAGCAGCTTGTTACAGGATGAATCACCCCTCCACTTT.

CDR3 sequence: CASSSSTSAAGDEQYF. The CDR3 DNA is TGTGCCAGCAGTTCCTCCACTAGCGCCGCCGGGGACGAGCAGTACTTC. The chain has TRBV27 and TRBJ2-7; 7 nucleotides match TRBD2. With 4 bases clipped from V and 5 bases from J, the junction kept 14 bases outside the gene matches. The CDR3 extends over 16 amino acids. Germline CDR1 reads MNHEY; CDR2 reads SMNVEV (reference sequence).

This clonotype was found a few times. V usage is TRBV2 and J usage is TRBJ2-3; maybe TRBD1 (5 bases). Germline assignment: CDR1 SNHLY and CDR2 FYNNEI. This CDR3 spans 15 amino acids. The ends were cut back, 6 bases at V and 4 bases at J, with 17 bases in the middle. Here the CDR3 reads CASRAYRLGPDTQYF. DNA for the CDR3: TGTGCCAGCAGAGCCTACAGGCTTGGGCCAGATACGCAGTATTTT.

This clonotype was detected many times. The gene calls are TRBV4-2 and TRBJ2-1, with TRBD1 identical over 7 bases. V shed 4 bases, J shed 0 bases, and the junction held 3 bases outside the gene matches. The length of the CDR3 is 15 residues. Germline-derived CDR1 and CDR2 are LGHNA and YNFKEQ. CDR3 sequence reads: CASSRTGVSYNEQFF. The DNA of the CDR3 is TGTGCCAGCAGCCGTACAGGGGTCTCCTACAATGAGCAGTTCTTC.

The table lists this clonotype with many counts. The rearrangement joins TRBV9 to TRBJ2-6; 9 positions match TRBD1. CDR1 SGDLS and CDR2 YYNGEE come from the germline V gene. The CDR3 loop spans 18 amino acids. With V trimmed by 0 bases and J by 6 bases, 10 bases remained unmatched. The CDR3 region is CASSVARDRVIEANVLTF. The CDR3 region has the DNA TGTGCCAGCAGCGTAGCAAGGGACAGGGTCATCGAGGCCAACGTCCTGACTTTC.

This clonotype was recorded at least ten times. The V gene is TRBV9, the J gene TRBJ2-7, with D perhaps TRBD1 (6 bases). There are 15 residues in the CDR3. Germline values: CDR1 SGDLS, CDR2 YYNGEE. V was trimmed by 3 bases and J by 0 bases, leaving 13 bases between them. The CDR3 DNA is TGTGCCAGCAGCGAGTCGACAGGTAGCTCCTACGAGCAGTACTTC. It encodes CASSESTGSSYEQYF.

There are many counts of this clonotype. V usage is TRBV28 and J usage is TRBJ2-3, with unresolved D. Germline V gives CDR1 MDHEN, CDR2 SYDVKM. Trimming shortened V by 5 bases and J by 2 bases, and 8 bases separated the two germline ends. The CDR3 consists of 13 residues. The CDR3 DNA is TGTGCCAGCAGTATCGACCCCACAGATACGCAGTATTTT. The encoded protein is CASSIDPTDTQYF.

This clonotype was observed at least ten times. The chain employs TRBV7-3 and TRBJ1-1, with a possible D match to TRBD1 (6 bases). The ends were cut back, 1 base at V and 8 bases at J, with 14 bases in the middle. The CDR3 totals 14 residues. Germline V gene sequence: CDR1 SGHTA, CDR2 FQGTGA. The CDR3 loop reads CASSLRGPGQEAFF. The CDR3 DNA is TGTGCCAGCAGCTTAAGAGGCCCGGGACAAGAAGCTTTCTTT.

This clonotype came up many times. The CDR3 reads CASSSRDRGQETQYF. The CDR3 nucleotides are TGCGCCAGCAGCTCCCGGGACAGGGGGCAAGAGACCCAGTACTTC. The chain joins TRBV5-1 to TRBJ2-5; 11 nucleotides match TRBD1. This CDR3 comprises 15 residues. In germline, CDR1 is SGHRS, CDR2 YFSETQ. The V and J ends lost 3 bases and 2 bases, in that order; junction bases with no gene match: 3. The whole variable domain, filled in from reference TRBV5-1 and TRBJ2-5, reads KAGVTQTPRYLIKTRGQQVTLSCSPISGHRSVSWYQQTPGQGLQFLFEYFSETQRNKGNFPGRFSGRQFSNSRSEMNVSTLELGDSALYLCASSSRDRGQETQYFGPGTRLLVL.

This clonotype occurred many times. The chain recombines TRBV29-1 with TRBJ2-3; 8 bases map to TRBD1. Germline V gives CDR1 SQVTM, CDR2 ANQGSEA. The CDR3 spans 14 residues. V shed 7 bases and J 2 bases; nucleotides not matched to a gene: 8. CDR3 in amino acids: CSGTGGEFTDTQYF. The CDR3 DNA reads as TGCAGCGGAACAGGGGGTGAATTCACAGATACGCAGTATTTT.

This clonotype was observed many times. The DNA of the CDR3 is TGCAGTGCGACGAGAGGGAGTCGGTACAATGAGCAGTTCTTC. The encoded protein is CSATRGSRYNEQFF. The chain joins TRBV20-1 to TRBJ2-1; possibly TRBD2 for D (5 bases). This CDR3 spans 14 amino acids. V was pared by 6 bases and J by 4 bases, with 16 bases between. CDR1 and CDR2 from the germline V gene are DFQATT and SNEGSKA (reference sequence).

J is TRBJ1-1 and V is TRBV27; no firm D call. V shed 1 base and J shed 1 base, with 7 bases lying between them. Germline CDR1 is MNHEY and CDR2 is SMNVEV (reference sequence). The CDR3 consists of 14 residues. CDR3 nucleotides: TGTGCCAGCAGTTTATATTGGACGAACACTGAAGCTTTCTTT. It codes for CASSLYWTNTEAFF.

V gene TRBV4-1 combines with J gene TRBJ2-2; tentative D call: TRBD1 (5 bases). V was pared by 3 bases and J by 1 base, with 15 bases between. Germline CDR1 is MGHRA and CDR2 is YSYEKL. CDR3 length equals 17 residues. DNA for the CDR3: TGCGCCAGCAGCCAGACTTACACAGGACAGAACACCGGGGAGCTGTTTTTT. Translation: CASSQTYTGQNTGELFF.

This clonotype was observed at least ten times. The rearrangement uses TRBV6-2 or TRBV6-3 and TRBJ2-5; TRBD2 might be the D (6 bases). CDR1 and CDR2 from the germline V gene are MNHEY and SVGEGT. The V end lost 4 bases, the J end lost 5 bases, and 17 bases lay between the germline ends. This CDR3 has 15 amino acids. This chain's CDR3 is CASSFSIGREETQYF. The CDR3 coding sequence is TGTGCCAGCAGTTTTTCTATCGGCCGGGAGGAGACCCAGTACTTC.

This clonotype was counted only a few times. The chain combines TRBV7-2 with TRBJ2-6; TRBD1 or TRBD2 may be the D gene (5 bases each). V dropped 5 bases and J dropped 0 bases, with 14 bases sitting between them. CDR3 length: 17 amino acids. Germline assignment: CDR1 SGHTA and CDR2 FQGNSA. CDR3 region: CASSASGAYSGANVLTF. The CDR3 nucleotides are TGTGCCAGCAGCGCGTCCGGGGCCTACTCTGGGGCCAACGTCCTGACTTTC.

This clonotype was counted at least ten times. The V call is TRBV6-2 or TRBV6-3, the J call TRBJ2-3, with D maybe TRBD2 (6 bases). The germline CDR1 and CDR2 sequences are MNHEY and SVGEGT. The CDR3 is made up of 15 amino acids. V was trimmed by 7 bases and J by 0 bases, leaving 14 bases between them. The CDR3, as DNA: TGTGCCAGCACCACGGGAGCGGATAGCACAGATACGCAGTATTTT. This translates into CASTTGADSTDTQYF.

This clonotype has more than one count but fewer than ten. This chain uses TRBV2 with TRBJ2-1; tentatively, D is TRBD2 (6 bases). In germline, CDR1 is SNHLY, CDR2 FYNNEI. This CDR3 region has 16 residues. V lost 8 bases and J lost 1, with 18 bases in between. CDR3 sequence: CASGGDFASSYNEQFF. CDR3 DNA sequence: TGTGCCAGCGGCGGGGACTTCGCGAGTTCCTACAATGAGCAGTTCTTC.

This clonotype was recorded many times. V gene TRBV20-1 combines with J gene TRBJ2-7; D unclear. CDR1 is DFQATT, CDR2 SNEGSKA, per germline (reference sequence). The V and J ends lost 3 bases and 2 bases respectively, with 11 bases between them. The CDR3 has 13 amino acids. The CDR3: CSASSGQTYEQYF. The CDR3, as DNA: TGCAGTGCTAGCTCCGGCCAAACCTACGAGCAGTACTTC.

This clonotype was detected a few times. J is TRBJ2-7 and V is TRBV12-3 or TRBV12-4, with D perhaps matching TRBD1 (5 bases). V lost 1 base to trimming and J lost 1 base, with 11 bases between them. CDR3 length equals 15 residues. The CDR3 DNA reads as TGTGCCAGCAGTTTAGGGAAGGGGTGGTCCTACGAGCAGTACTTC. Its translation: CASSLGKGWSYEQYF.

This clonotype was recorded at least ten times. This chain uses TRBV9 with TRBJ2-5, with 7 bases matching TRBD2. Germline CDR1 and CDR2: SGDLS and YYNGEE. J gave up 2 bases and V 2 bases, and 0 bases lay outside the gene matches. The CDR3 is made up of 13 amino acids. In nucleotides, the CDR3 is TGTGCCAGCAGCGTGGGACTACAAGAGACCCAGTACTTC. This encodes CASSVGLQETQYF.

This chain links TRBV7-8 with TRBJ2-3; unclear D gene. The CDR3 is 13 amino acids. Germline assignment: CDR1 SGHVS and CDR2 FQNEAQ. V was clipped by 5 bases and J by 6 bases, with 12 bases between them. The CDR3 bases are TGTGCCAGCAGCGTTACCCGGCGGGATACGCAGTATTTT. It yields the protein CASSVTRRDTQYF. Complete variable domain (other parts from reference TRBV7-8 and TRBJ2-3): GAGVSQSPRYKVAKRGQDVALRCDPISGHVSLFWYQQALGQGPEFLTYFQNEAQLDKSGLPSDRFFAERPEGSVSTLKIQRTQQEDSAVYLCASSVTRRDTQYFGPGTRLTVL.

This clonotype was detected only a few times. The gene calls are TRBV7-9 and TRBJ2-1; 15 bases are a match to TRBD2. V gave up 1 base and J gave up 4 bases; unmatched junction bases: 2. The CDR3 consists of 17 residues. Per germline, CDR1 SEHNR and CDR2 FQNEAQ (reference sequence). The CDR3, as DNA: TGTGCCAGCAGCTTAGGGACTAGCGGGAGGGCGTACAATGAGCAGTTCTTC. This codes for CASSLGTSGRAYNEQFF. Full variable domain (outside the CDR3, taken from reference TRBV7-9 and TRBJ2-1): DTGVSQNPRHKITKRGQNVTFRCDPISEHNRLYWYRQTLGQGPEFLTYFQNEAQLEKSRLLSDRFSAERPKGSFSTLEIQRTEQGDSAMYLCASSLGTSGRAYNEQFFGPGTRLTVL.

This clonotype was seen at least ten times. Here the CDR3 reads CASSLTSGSDEQFF. CDR3 DNA: TGTGCCAGCAGTTTAACTAGCGGGAGTGATGAGCAGTTCTTC. The rearrangement links TRBV27 to TRBJ2-1; the match to TRBD2 covers 11 bases. The CDR3 contains 14 residues. Germline V gene sequence: CDR1 MNHEY, CDR2 SMNVEV (reference sequence). The V segment lost 2 bases and the J segment 8 bases; nucleotides outside the gene matches: 2.

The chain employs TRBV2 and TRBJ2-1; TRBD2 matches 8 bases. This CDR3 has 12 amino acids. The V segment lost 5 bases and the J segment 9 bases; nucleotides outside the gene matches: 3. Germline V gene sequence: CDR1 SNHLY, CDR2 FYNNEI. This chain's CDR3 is CASSSGSGEQFF. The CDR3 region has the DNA TGTGCCAGCAGTAGCGGGAGTGGTGAGCAGTTCTTC.

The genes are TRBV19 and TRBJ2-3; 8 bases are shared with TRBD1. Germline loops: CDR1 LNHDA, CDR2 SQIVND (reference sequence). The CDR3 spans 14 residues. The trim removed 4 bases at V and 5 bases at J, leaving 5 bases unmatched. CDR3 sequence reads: CASSRGTGQDTQYF. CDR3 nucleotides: TGTGCCAGTAGTAGGGGGACAGGACAAGATACGCAGTATTTT.